What follows is one T cell receptor (beta chain) and its context. Its target is not known. The analysis combined second doses at about 4 or about 12 weeks. Repertoires were generated with immunoSEQ multiplex PCR, while TCRdb's copy carries only in-frame clones and drops some. The table lists some 150,000 clones, roughly 90% of them singletons, with 3% to 4% in the top ten. The record originates from a study of T cell responses to AZD1222 COVID-19 vaccine. Study-wide points: Only a handful of AZD1222 recipients, roughly 6 in all, had baseline seropositivity. It should be noted that donors were predominantly white British and more often female, and clonal diversity was possibly underestimated. Spike-specific TCR breadth and depth went up after people got two AZD1222 doses.

The sequence came from an adult who received the AZD1222 COVID-19 vaccine. Sequenced material: peripheral blood, taken 28 days after the second AZD1222 dose.

The DNA of the CDR3 is TGTGCCAGCATGATGGATGGCCCTGGTGGAAACACCATATATTTT. Translating gives CASMMDGPGGNTIYF. The chain couples TRBV3-1 (or the pseudogene TRBV3-2) to TRBJ1-3; no firm D call. The CDR3 is 15 residues long. V was pared by 7 bases and J by 3 bases, with 16 bases between. Per the germline V gene, CDR1 is LGHDT and CDR2 is YNNKEL (reference sequence).